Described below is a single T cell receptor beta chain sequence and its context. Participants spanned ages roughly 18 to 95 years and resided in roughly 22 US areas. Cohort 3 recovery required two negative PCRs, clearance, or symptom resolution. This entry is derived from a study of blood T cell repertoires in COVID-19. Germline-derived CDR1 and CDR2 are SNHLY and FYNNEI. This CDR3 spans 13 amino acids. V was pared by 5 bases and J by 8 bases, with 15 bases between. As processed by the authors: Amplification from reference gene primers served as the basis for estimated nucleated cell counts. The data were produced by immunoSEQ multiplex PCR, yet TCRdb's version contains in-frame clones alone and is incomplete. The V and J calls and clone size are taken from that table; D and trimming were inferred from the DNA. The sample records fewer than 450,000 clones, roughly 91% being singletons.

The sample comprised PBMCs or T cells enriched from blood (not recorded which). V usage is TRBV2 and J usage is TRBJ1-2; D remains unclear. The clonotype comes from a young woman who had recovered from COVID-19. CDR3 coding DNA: TGTGCCAGCAGTACTCCGACGGGGTTCGGCTACACCTTC. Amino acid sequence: CASSTPTGFGYTF. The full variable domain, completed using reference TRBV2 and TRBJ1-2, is EPEVTQTPSHQVTQMGQEVILRCVPISNHLYFYWYRQILGQKVEFLVSFYNNEISEKSEIFDDQFSVERPDGSNFTLKIRSTKLEDSAMYFCASSTPTGFGYTFGSGTRLTVV.